This TCR beta chain stems from a study of T cells after yellow fever vaccination. V lost 0 bases and J lost 3, with 7 bases in between. CDR3 length: 14 residues. Germline CDR1 is SGHRS and CDR2 is YFSETQ. Each CDR3 protein gets one entry after TCRdb re-called the 5' RACE reads with MiXCR. The sample has some 320,000 distinct CDR3 sequences; around 4.5% are singletons. The rearrangement links TRBV5-1 to TRBJ2-1; D gene unclear. This receptor was taken from a man aged 18 to 29 who received the YFV17D yellow fever vaccine. The source was PBMCs, collected 15 days after the yellow fever booster vaccination. DNA of the CDR3: TGCGCCAGCAGCTTGGAAGCCAGCTACAATGAGCAGTTCTTC. It codes for CASSLEASYNEQFF.